This TCR beta chain stems from a study of blood T cell repertoires in COVID-19. The CDR3 length is 16 residues. CDR1 and CDR2 (germline): SGHAT, FQNNGV. V was cut by 3 bases and J by 10 bases, with 19 bases left in between. The repertoire was sequenced with immunoSEQ multiplex PCR; TCRdb's copy has only in-frame clones and lacks some. This table has around 170,000 clones, 89% appearing once. Sequenced sample: peripheral blood. This receptor was identified in a man between 60 and 75 years old with acute or convalescent COVID-19. This chain uses TRBV11-2 with TRBJ1-6; D might be TRBD1 (6 bases). CDR3 in amino acids: CASSFQTPGGRSPLHF. CDR3 nucleotides: TGTGCCAGCAGCTTCCAAACCCCGGGGGGCAGATCACCCCTCCACTTT. The full variable domain, rest sourced from reference TRBV11-2 and TRBJ1-6, is EAGVAQSPRYKIIEKRQSVAFWCNPISGHATLYWYQQILGQGPKLLIQFQNNGVVDDSQLPKDRFSAERLKGVDSTLKIQPAKLEDSAVYLCASSFQTPGGRSPLHFGNGTRLTVT.